The 22 T cell receptor beta chains below come from one sample, sequenced in a study of blood T cells in healthy people across ages (dated by TCRdb to the mid-2010s). The library came from 5' RACE. A second PCR of about 6 to 11 cycles was performed with a sample-barcoded 5' primer and a J-beta primer mix. TCRdb trimmed the raw reads at Q25, called clones with MiXCR and kept productive beta chains. All rows with the same CDR3 protein become a single entry with the most common DNA and genes. The sample includes over 1,500,000 distinct CDR3 sequences, with about 39% observed a single time. More than 20% of the sample goes to the ten largest clones. The sample comprised blood. Receptors originate from a human donor in good health.

This rearrangement joins TRBV6-2 or TRBV6-3 to TRBJ2-7; 11 nucleotides match TRBD2. With 5 bases clipped from V and 4 bases from J, the junction kept 7 bases outside the gene matches. The CDR3 has 15 amino acids. Germline V gene data show CDR1 as MNHEY and CDR2 as SVGEGT. CDR3 amino acids: CASSRLAGPSYEQYF. CDR3 coding DNA: TGTGCCAGCAGTCGACTAGCGGGGCCCTCTTACGAGCAGTACTTC.

V usage is TRBV5-1 and J usage is TRBJ2-7, with D possibly matching TRBD2 (6 bases). This CDR3 contains 15 residues. The germline V gene has CDR1 SGHRS and CDR2 YFSETQ. V shed 0 bases and J shed 2 bases, with 12 bases lying between them. CDR3: CASSLGDSRTYEQYF. The CDR3 coding sequence is TGCGCCAGCAGCTTGGGGGACTCACGAACCTACGAGCAGTACTTC.

The V call is TRBV5-6, the J call TRBJ2-5; no clear D gene. Trimming cost V 0 bases and J 5 bases, with 11 bases left between them. The CDR3 is 14 residues long. Per the germline V gene, CDR1 is SGHDT and CDR2 is YYEEEE. CDR3 DNA sequence: TGTGCCAGCAGCTTGGGAAGGTTCGCCGAGACCCAGTACTTC. Encoded protein: CASSLGRFAETQYF.

The gene calls are TRBV4-3 and TRBJ2-7; D perhaps matches TRBD1 (5 bases). There are 16 residues in the CDR3. CDR1 and CDR2 (germline): LGHNA, YSLEER. V gave up 0 bases and J gave up 3 bases, with 15 bases separating them. The CDR3 sequence: CASSQDPRQTLYEQYF. DNA for the CDR3: TGCGCCAGCAGCCAAGATCCGAGACAGACACTCTACGAGCAGTACTTC.

This clonotype has just a few counts. The chain couples TRBV4-2 to TRBJ1-2; D not resolved. CDR3 length: 19 amino acids. The germline gives CDR1 LGHNA, CDR2 YNFKEQ. Trimming took off 6 bases at V and 1 base at J, with 27 bases between the two ends. This chain's CDR3 is CASSPTVLAGSTFNYGYTF. The CDR3 DNA reads TGTGCCAGCAGTCCAACAGTCCTCGCAGGATCTACCTTTAACTATGGCTACACCTTC.

Points on this clonotype: Its ends do not fully match the called genes, so a read error is possible. The rearrangement uses TRBV7-7 and TRBJ2-3; D possibly corresponds to TRBD1 (5 bases). The CDR3 consists of 14 residues. Germline V CDR1 and CDR2: SSHAT, FNYEAQ (reference sequence). CDR3 in amino acids: CASSPGISTDTQYF. DNA for the CDR3: TGTGCTAGCAGTCCAGGGATTAGCACAGATACGCAGTATTTT.

The chain links TRBV27 to TRBJ1-6, with TRBD1 as a possible D gene (5 bases). The CDR3 totals 16 residues. In germline, CDR1 is MNHEY, CDR2 SMNVEV (reference sequence). Trimming removed 0 bases at V and 7 bases at J, with 13 bases between. CDR3 region: CASSLSRGSGNSPLHF. CDR3 DNA: TGTGCCAGCAGTTTATCGAGGGGATCAGGGAATTCACCCCTCCACTTT.

This clonotype was detected a few times. The chain is built from TRBV20-1 and TRBJ2-4; tentative D call: TRBD2 (7 bases). Deletions cut 4 bases from V and 8 bases from J, with 18 bases between. Germline V lookup: CDR1 DFQATT, CDR2 SNEGSKA (reference sequence). The CDR3 length is 14 residues. The CDR3 is CSATHTRGGDIQYF. CDR3 coding DNA: TGCAGTGCTACCCACACGAGGGGGGGAGACATTCAGTACTTC.

The chain employs TRBV9 and TRBJ2-1, with 10 bases fitting TRBD2. Trimming cost V 2 bases and J 7 bases; bases outside gene matches: 9. CDR3 length: 16 amino acids. From germline, CDR1 is SGDLS and CDR2 YYNGEE. CDR3 nucleotides: TGTGCCAGCAGCGTCGATAGCGGGGGGTACGGGAATGAGCAGTTCTTC. Translated: CASSVDSGGYGNEQFF. The full variable domain, in which reference TRBV9 and TRBJ2-1 provide the parts outside the CDR3, is DSGVTQTPKHLITATGQRVTLRCSPRSGDLSVYWYQQSLDQGLQFLIQYYNGEERAKGNILERFSAQQFPDLHSELNLSSLELGDSALYFCASSVDSGGYGNEQFFGPGTRLTVL.

V is TRBV29-1 and J is TRBJ1-2; D is undetermined. V was trimmed by 0 bases and J by 4 bases, leaving 15 bases between them. Germline CDR1 SQVTM, CDR2 ANQGSEA. The CDR3 has 15 amino acids. This chain's CDR3 is CSVEDQDAVSYGYTF. In DNA, the CDR3 is TGCAGCGTTGAAGATCAGGATGCCGTTAGCTATGGCTACACCTTC.

V and J are TRBV5-1 and TRBJ2-7; D is perhaps TRBD1 (6 bases). Trimming removed 6 bases at V and 5 bases at J, with 18 bases between. The CDR3 runs 14 residues. Germline V gives CDR1 SGHRS, CDR2 YFSETQ. In DNA form, the CDR3 reads TGCGCCAGCAACCTTGTATCAGGGGTCCACGAGCAGTACTTC. Translating it yields CASNLVSGVHEQYF.

This chain links TRBV24-1 with TRBJ2-1; 10 positions agree with TRBD1. Germline V gene lookup returns CDR1 KGHDR and CDR2 SFDVKD. This CDR3 has 17 amino acids. The J segment lost 0 bases and the V segment lost 5 bases, leaving 6 bases of the junction unmatched. CDR3 nucleotide sequence: TGTGCCACCAGTGGGGACAGGGGAAAGAGCTCCTACAATGAGCAGTTCTTC. It translates to CATSGDRGKSSYNEQFF.

The chain uses TRBV20-1 and TRBJ2-1, with D maybe TRBD2 (7 bases). The CDR3 runs 15 residues. In germline, CDR1 is DFQATT, CDR2 SNEGSKA (reference sequence). V lost 5 bases and J lost 0, with 14 bases in between. The CDR3, as DNA: TGCAGTGCTCAAGGGGGGGCCATCTCCTACAATGAGCAGTTCTTC. Its protein is CSAQGGAISYNEQFF.

The chain employs TRBV2 and TRBJ2-3, with 7 bases identical to TRBD2. The CDR3 is 17 amino acids. Germline lookup yields CDR1 SNHLY and CDR2 FYNNEI. Unmatched junction bases numbered 7, after V lost 1 base and J lost 0 bases. The CDR3 DNA is TGTGCCAGCAGTGAAGAGCAAGCGGGGACTAGCACAGATACGCAGTATTTT. Translating gives CASSEEQAGTSTDTQYF.

The chain carries TRBV3-1 and TRBJ1-4; 8 bases match TRBD1. The CDR3 extends over 19 amino acids. Trimming took 0 bases from V and 6 from J; bases not matched to a gene: 15. Germline values: CDR1 LGHDT, CDR2 YNNKEL (reference sequence). The DNA of the CDR3 is TGTGCCAGCAGCCAAGAAGTTATCAGGGGGCGCGTTGTGGATGAAAAACTGTTTTTT. Amino acid sequence: CASSQEVIRGRVVDEKLFF. Full variable domain (missing parts from reference TRBV3-1 and TRBJ1-4): DTAVSQTPKYLVTQMGNDKSIKCEQNLGHDTMYWYKQDSKKFLKIMFSYNNKELIINETVPNRFSPKSPDKAHLNLHINSLELGDSAVYFCASSQEVIRGRVVDEKLFFGSGTQLSVL.

The chain carries TRBV20-1 and TRBJ2-3; tentatively, D is TRBD1 (6 bases). Trimming removed 1 base from V and 4 bases from J, with 12 bases in between. The CDR3 is made up of 14 amino acids. CDR1 DFQATT and CDR2 SNEGSKA come from the germline V gene (reference sequence). In DNA, the CDR3 is TGCAGTGCTAGAGGTCAGGGGTACGCAGATACGCAGTATTTT. Translated, it gives CSARGQGYADTQYF.

This chain connects TRBV7-9 to TRBJ1-1, with a tentative D call TRBD1 (5 bases). Trimming shortened V by 9 bases and J by 2 bases, and 10 bases separated the two germline ends. Germline V gene sequence: CDR1 SEHNR, CDR2 FQNEAQ (reference sequence). The CDR3 has 12 amino acids. The CDR3 spells CASYRDNTEAFF. The CDR3 region has the DNA TGTGCCAGTTACCGGGACAACACTGAAGCTTTCTTT.

The CDR3 nucleotides are TGTGCCAGCAGTTACAATCGGCTCTATGGCTACACCTTC. Its protein is CASSYNRLYGYTF. The genes are TRBV6-5 and TRBJ1-2; D not certain. Germline V gene sequence: CDR1 MNHEY, CDR2 SVGAGI. The CDR3 has 13 residues. Trimming removed 2 bases from V and 4 bases from J, with 8 bases in between.

This clonotype has ten or more counts. The rearrangement links TRBV28 to TRBJ2-7, with D possibly matching TRBD1 (6 bases). V was cut by 9 bases and J by 0 bases, with 12 bases left in between. Germline CDR1 is MDHEN and CDR2 is SYDVKM. This CDR3 comprises 13 residues. This CDR3 reads CASSDRSSYEQYF. The CDR3, as DNA: TGTGCCAGTTCAGACAGGAGCTCCTACGAGCAGTACTTC.

In this sample, this clonotype turned up many times. The chain has TRBV24-1 and TRBJ2-1; possible D gene TRBD1, 6 bases. Per the germline V gene, CDR1 is KGHDR and CDR2 is SFDVKD. Between the trimmed V and J ends, which lost 3 bases and 3 bases, there was a span of 11 bases. This CDR3 is built from 15 residues. The CDR3 coding sequence is TGTGCCACCAGTGATCAGACAGGAAGCTACAATGAGCAGTTCTTC. Amino acid sequence: CATSDQTGSYNEQFF.

Worth noting for this clonotype: This likely comes from a read error, as the CDR3 has no conserved phenylalanine or tryptophan at its end. The rearrangement joins TRBV3-1 to TRBJ2-1; 9 bases match TRBD2. Trimming cost V 5 bases and J 3 bases; bases outside gene matches: 2. This CDR3 region has 14 residues. The germline V gene has CDR1 LGHDT and CDR2 YNNKEL (reference sequence). In nucleotides, the CDR3 is TGTGCCAGCAGCAATAGCGGGAGCTACAATGAGCAGTTCTTA. Translating it yields CASSNSGSYNEQFL.

This clonotype has more than one count but fewer than ten. The V and J genes are TRBV7-2 and TRBJ2-7, with 7 bases lining up with TRBD1. The junction had 9 bases not matched to a gene; V was cut back by 1 base and J by 3 bases. The CDR3 length is 16 residues. Germline CDR1 and CDR2: SGHTA and FQGNSA. The CDR3 DNA follows: TGTGCCAGCAGCTTAGAAGGGGGCCCGGGATACTACGAGCAGTACTTC. Amino acids: CASSLEGGPGYYEQYF.